This TCR beta chain appears in the sequencing data of a study of T cell repertoires in cytomegalovirus infection (dated by TCRdb to between 2018 and 2020). In the study overall: The peptide stimulations were aimed at well-studied HLA-B-restricted epitopes as well as recently identified HLA-C-restricted CMV epitopes, whose presentation resists viral immunomodulation. Because public TCR beta signatures pointed to carriage of CMV infection together with the matching HLA type, the HLA type of each donor mattered for the analysis.

What the treatment or condition label conveys for this sample: in vitro stimulation with specific CMV peptide epitopes to enrich CMV-specific T cells. Instrument used: Illumina HiSeq 1500. TCRdb handled the public reads itself, with Q25 trimming in fastp and clone calling in MiXCR, and kept productive beta chains. Rows with one shared CDR3 protein collapse into an entry with the most common genes and DNA. Across this sample there are approximately 220,000 distinct CDR3 sequences, with around 40% seen only once. Roughly three fifths of the sample comes from the top ten. The CDR3 contains 14 residues, cysteine and phenylalanine counted. Left in the record is the CDR3 DNA by itself, 42 bases read in frame from the first base. The junction carries 14 bases between V and J, which are trimmed by 2 bases and 6 bases respectively. CDR1 GTSNPN and CDR2 SVGIG are derived from the germline V gene (reference sequence).

There are a few counts of this clonotype. Its target antigen remains unknown. Qualities for individual bases were not recorded, and no much larger clone is one base off. What the work shows at the level of the full study, not this receptor alone: In the ex vivo response, HLA-C-restricted CMV-specific TCR beta clonotypes were dominant, and in two of eight donors the single most frequent clonotype came from this HLA-C-restricted group. Cumulative frequency of public TCR beta family members discriminated carriers of CMV infection plus the relevant HLA type in this cohort and an independent approximately 370-donor cohort.

Source: CD8+ T cells from cultured PBMCs, taken from culture after CMV antigen stimulation. The sequence came from a human donor in good health (CMV status not recorded). Some clones in this sample may be carry-over from other donors' samples. Recombination connected TRBV30 to TRBJ1-5, with the identity of the D gene unclear. The CDR3 in this case is CAWSPQVWGQPQHF. The DNA is as follows: TGTGCCTGGAGTCCTCAGGTGTGGGGTCAGCCCCAGCATTTT. Joined to the reference TRBV30 and TRBJ1-5 proteins, this CDR3 gives the full variable domain: SQTIHQWPATLVQPVGSPLSLECTVEGTSNPNLYWYRQAAGRGLQLLFYSVGIGQISSEVPQNLSASRPQDRQFILSSKKLLLSDSGFYLCAWSPQVWGQPQHFGDGTRLSIL.